The next 18 T cell receptor beta chains were all read from a single sample in a study of naive and memory T cell subsets. Ligated cDNA underwent four rounds of PCR with nested alpha and beta constant region primers and SP2. MiXCR was run by TCRdb on the UMI-ligation and nested PCR reads, yielding one entry per CDR3 protein. The sample contains around 31,000 distinct CDR3 sequences, about 6.2% of which appear only once. Specified treatment: skin biopsy from PPD injection site in Mantoux-positive individual. An oligonucleotide containing a UMI was ligated to the 3' end of TCR cDNA. This specimen was skin, taken from a tuberculin skin test site. The origin of the receptors is an adult in good health.

This clonotype has a count of ten or more. V gene TRBV3-1 combines with J gene TRBJ2-7, with 7 bases lining up with TRBD1. The CDR3 length is 15 residues. Germline CDR1 reads LGHDT; CDR2 reads YNNKEL (reference sequence). V was pared by 4 bases and J by 2 bases, with 8 bases of the junction left unmatched. The CDR3 here is CASSPPGRGTYEQYF. The CDR3, as DNA: TGTGCCAGCAGCCCCCCCGGCAGGGGGACCTACGAGCAGTACTTC.

The V gene is TRBV5-4, the J gene TRBJ2-7; 12 bases are shared with TRBD2. The CDR3 is made up of 15 amino acids. Germline CDR1 is SGHNT and CDR2 is YYREEE (reference sequence). V lost 4 bases and J lost 6; bases outside the gene matches: 8. The CDR3 loop is CASSRSSGGAGEQYF. CDR3 in DNA: TGTGCCAGCAGCCGGTCTAGCGGGGGGGCCGGCGAGCAGTACTTC.

The chain employs TRBV6-5 and TRBJ1-1, with D unclear. Trimming stripped 4 bases from V and 1 base from J, with 7 bases between. Germline CDR1 MNHEY, CDR2 SVGAGI. The length of the CDR3 is 13 residues. The CDR3 DNA reads TGTGCCAGCAGTTTCTCGAGGAACACTGAAGCTTTCTTT. It translates to CASSFSRNTEAFF.

This clonotype was counted ten times or more. The chain employs TRBV6-5 and TRBJ2-2; 9 bases fit TRBD2. The CDR3 extends over 15 amino acids. Germline CDR1 is MNHEY and CDR2 is SVGAGI. V lost 5 bases to trimming and J lost 1 base; unmatched junction nucleotides: 2. The CDR3 region has the DNA TGTGCCAGCAGTCTGACTAGCGGGAACACCGGGGAGCTGTTTTTT. This encodes CASSLTSGNTGELFF.

This clonotype has ten or more counts. The gene calls are TRBV12-3 or TRBV12-4 and TRBJ2-1, with D possibly matching TRBD2 (6 bases). The CDR3 is 16 residues long. The germline V and J ends were trimmed by 6 bases and 0 bases, with 15 bases remaining between them. The DNA of the CDR3 is TGTGCCAGCAGGGTTCGAGCGGGTCCCTCCTACAATGAGCAGTTCTTC. Its translation is CASRVRAGPSYNEQFF.

Worth noting for this clonotype: A read error may be the cause here, since a much bigger clone is one base away. In nucleotides, the CDR3 is TGCAGTGCTCCTGGGGAGGGGGCACGGTATGGCTACACCTTC. This gives the protein CSAPGEGARYGYTF. The V gene is TRBV20-1, the J gene TRBJ1-2; TRBD1 matches 7 bases. The CDR3 runs to 14 residues. Per germline, CDR1 DFQATT and CDR2 SNEGSKA (reference sequence). The junction had 11 bases not matched to a gene; V was cut back by 5 bases and J by 5 bases.

This clonotype has a count of ten or more. The chain employs TRBV6-1 and TRBJ2-5; TRBD2 agrees at 10 bases. CDR1 and CDR2 from the germline V gene are MNHNS and SASEGT. Germline trimming cut 2 bases from V and 1 base from J; bases unmatched to any gene: 1. This CDR3 contains 15 residues. CDR3 nucleotide sequence: TGTGCCAGCAGTGAACTAGCGGGGGCCCAAGAGACCCAGTACTTC. Residues: CASSELAGAQETQYF.

This clonotype was recorded a few times. The J gene is TRBJ1-4, the V gene TRBV6-2 or TRBV6-3, with D possibly being TRBD1 (6 bases). V dropped 7 bases and J dropped 8 bases, with 17 bases sitting between them. The CDR3 runs 14 residues. In germline, CDR1 is MNHEY, CDR2 SVGEGT. In nucleotides, the CDR3 is TGTGCCAGCACAGCACAGGGTCTTGGGGAAAAACTGTTTTTT. Its translation: CASTAQGLGEKLFF.

This clonotype was seen at least ten times. This chain links TRBV20-1 with TRBJ2-7; D call uncertain. The CDR3 is 11 amino acids. Trimming removed 5 bases at V and 11 bases at J, with 16 bases between. Germline V gives CDR1 DFQATT, CDR2 SNEGSKA (reference sequence). The CDR3 region has the DNA TGCAGTGCTGCAAGGCAGTCCCGGGAGTACTTC. As protein: CSAARQSREYF.

For this clonotype: A much larger clone lies a single base off, so this may be a read error. This chain uses TRBV11-2 with TRBJ2-5; D gene unclear. Germline CDR1 reads SGHAT; CDR2 reads FQNNGV. This CDR3 contains 14 residues. Here the CDR3 DNA reads TGTGCCAGCAGCTCGACCGTACCCCAAGATACCCTGTACTTC. This sequence encodes CASSSTVPQDTLYF.

With regard to this clonotype: This sequence may be a read error, since a much larger clone differs from it by one base. The chain joins TRBV2 to TRBJ2-3; 9 positions agree with TRBD1. Trimming cost V 0 bases and J 7 bases; bases outside gene matches: 8. The length of the CDR3 is 16 residues. Germline lookup yields CDR1 SNHLY and CDR2 FYNNEI. For the CDR3, the DNA is TGTGCCAGCAGTGAAGCGGCCGGGACAGGGTGGTATACGCAGTATTTT. Translated: CASSEAAGTGWYTQYF. Based on the CDR3 plus reference TRBV2 and TRBJ2-3, the full variable domain is EPEVTQTPSHQVTQMGQEVILRCVPISNHLYFYWYRQILGQKVEFLVSFYNNEISEKSEIFDDQFSVERPDGSNFTLKIRSTKLEDSAMYFCASSEAAGTGWYTQYFGPGTRLTVL.

This clonotype was observed at least ten times. CDR3 DNA sequence: TGTGCCACCAGCGAAGCGGGGGGCCCGCAAATCTATGAGCAGTTCTTC. Translation gives CATSEAGGPQIYEQFF. This chain joins TRBV15 and TRBJ2-1, with 9 bases identical to TRBD2. Germline V gives CDR1 LNHNV, CDR2 YYDKDF (reference sequence). The CDR3 loop spans 16 amino acids. J was trimmed by 8 bases and V by 5 bases; bases with no gene match: 13.

This clonotype came up a few times. This chain joins TRBV18 and TRBJ1-2; 7 bases agree with TRBD1. After removal of 6 bases from V and 0 bases from J, the junction contained 7 bases not matched to a gene. The CDR3 covers 15 residues. Looked up from germline, CDR1 is KGHSH and CDR2 is LQKENI. CDR3 DNA: TGTGCCAGCTCCCAGGGACAGTACCCTAACTATGGCTACACCTTC. Translating it yields CASSQGQYPNYGYTF.

Many counts were recorded for this clonotype. The chain is built from TRBV3-1 and TRBJ2-3, with D perhaps assigned TRBD1 or TRBD2 (5 bases each). Trimming removed 3 bases at V and 3 bases at J, with 10 bases between. This CDR3 spans 14 amino acids. Germline CDR1 reads LGHDT; CDR2 reads YNNKEL (reference sequence). The CDR3 spells CASSQGPRTDTQYF. DNA for the CDR3: TGTGCCAGCAGCCAGGGACCCCGTACAGATACGCAGTATTTT.

This clonotype showed up many times. The chain joins TRBV5-1 to TRBJ2-7; possibly TRBD1 for D (5 bases). V lost 1 base and J lost 1, with 27 bases in between. The CDR3 totals 20 residues. Germline lookup yields CDR1 SGHRS and CDR2 YFSETQ. CDR3 in DNA: TGCGCCAGCAGCTTGAGGGCTTTAGGGGAAAGATATTCTATTTCCTACGAGCAGTACTTC. Translated, it gives CASSLRALGERYSISYEQYF.

This clonotype was observed at least ten times. The chain couples TRBV6-2 or TRBV6-3 to TRBJ1-5; D unclear. The length of the CDR3 is 15 residues. Trimming took off 0 bases at V and 1 base at J, with 7 bases between the two ends. The germline gives CDR1 MNHEY, CDR2 SVGEGT. This chain's CDR3 is CASSYSGISNQPQHF. For the CDR3, the DNA is TGTGCCAGCAGTTACTCGGGGATAAGCAATCAGCCCCAGCATTTT.

In this sample, this clonotype turned up a few times. The genes are TRBV29-1 and TRBJ1-2; 8 nucleotides align to TRBD1. Unmatched junction bases numbered 8, after V lost 3 bases and J lost 5 bases. Germline V lookup: CDR1 SQVTM, CDR2 ANQGSEA. CDR3 length: 14 residues. The CDR3 nucleotides are TGCAGCGTTGACCGGTCGGGACAGGATTATGGCTACACCTTC. Amino acids: CSVDRSGQDYGYTF.

Only a few counts were recorded for this clonotype. The rearrangement links TRBV12-3 or TRBV12-4 to TRBJ1-4, with TRBD1 matching over 7 bases. The CDR3 covers 15 residues. V shed 0 bases, J shed 6 bases, and the junction held 4 bases outside the gene matches. CDR3 sequence (DNA): TGTGCCAGCAGTTTAGCGTTAACAGGGGATGAAAAACTGTTTTTT. This translates into CASSLALTGDEKLFF.